This T cell receptor (beta chain) was profiled in a study of blood T cell repertoires in COVID-19. Study details: Researchers got acute and convalescent COVID-19 samples from the United States, Italy and Spain.

This table comes from immunoSEQ multiplex PCR, and its TCRdb copy is limited to in-frame clones, with some not included. The repertoire holds 200,000 to 250,000 clones, with about 88% as singletons. The age range of participants was 18 to 89 years, with residence in about two dozen US areas. With 4 bases removed from V and 0 bases from J, the gap between germline ends came to 12 bases. The V gene's germline CDR1 is SGDLS and CDR2 YYNGEE. The CDR3 totals 15 residues. This chain links TRBV9 with TRBJ2-3, with D maybe TRBD2 (5 bases). The clonotype originates from a woman aged 45-59 years who had recovered from COVID-19. Sequenced material: PBMCs or T cells enriched from blood (not recorded which). The CDR3 region is CASSPSWTSTDTQYF. The CDR3 DNA reads TGTGCCAGCAGCCCGAGTTGGACTAGCACAGATACGCAGTATTTT.